The 30 T cell receptor beta chains in this list originate from one sample, sequenced in a study of blood T cell repertoires in COVID-19. Sequencing used immunoSEQ multiplex PCR; TCRdb keeps in-frame clones, though not all of them. The sample comprises nearly 50,000 clones, more than 75% of which are singletons, and approximately 6% rests with the top ten. Sequences were obtained from peripheral blood. These receptors all come from a woman aged 55-75 years with acute or convalescent COVID-19.

The J gene is TRBJ2-7, the V gene TRBV6-1; tentative D call: TRBD1 (5 bases). CDR3 length: 15 amino acids. The ends were cut back, 3 bases at V and 3 bases at J, with 15 bases in the middle. CDR1 and CDR2 from the germline V gene are MNHNS and SASEGT. For the CDR3, the DNA is TGTGCCAGCAGTGAGTTAGGGGCTGTGGTCTACGAGCAGTACTTC. Its protein product is CASSELGAVVYEQYF.

The chain links TRBV6-2 or TRBV6-3 to TRBJ1-6, with a possible D match to TRBD1 (6 bases). V was trimmed by 4 bases and J by 5 bases, leaving 12 bases between them. From germline, CDR1 is MNHEY and CDR2 SVGEGT. CDR3 length: 15 residues. As DNA, the CDR3 is TGTGCCAGCAGTTGGGGACAAACGAATAATTCACCCCTCCACTTT. It is translated as CASSWGQTNNSPLHF.

The V call is TRBV29-1, the J call TRBJ2-1; D unclear. The CDR3 length is 10 residues. The V gene lost 8 bases and the J gene lost 8 bases, with 10 bases spanning the gap. The germline V gene has CDR1 SQVTM and CDR2 ANQGSEA. The CDR3 loop reads CSSQVDEQFF. The CDR3, as DNA: TGCAGCTCTCAGGTGGATGAGCAGTTCTTC.

This chain links TRBV5-1 with TRBJ1-2; D is possibly TRBD1 (5 bases). There are 15 residues in the CDR3. Germline V gene sequence: CDR1 SGHRS, CDR2 YFSETQ. V dropped 5 bases and J dropped 3 bases, with 17 bases sitting between them. CDR3 amino acids: CASSFLRARDYGYTF. Written as DNA, the CDR3 is TGCGCCAGCAGTTTCCTGCGAGCCAGGGACTATGGCTACACCTTC.

The V and J genes are TRBV28 and TRBJ1-4; possibly TRBD1 for D (5 bases). This CDR3 comprises 14 residues. V dropped 6 bases and J dropped 0 bases, with 8 bases sitting between them. CDR1 is MDHEN, CDR2 SYDVKM, per germline. Here the CDR3 DNA reads TGTGCCAGCAGGCGGGGCGCAACTAATGAAAAACTGTTTTTT. It codes for CASRRGATNEKLFF.

The rearrangement links TRBV7-6 to TRBJ1-3; 7 nucleotides agree with TRBD1. Germline loops: CDR1 SGHVS, CDR2 FNYEAQ. The CDR3 totals 16 residues. J lost 6 bases, V lost 5 bases, and 13 bases had no gene match. This chain's CDR3 is CASSIGQETWTNTIYF. CDR3 nucleotides: TGTGCCAGCAGCATAGGACAGGAGACCTGGACAAACACCATATATTTT.

The V gene is TRBV19, the J gene TRBJ1-5; D is unresolved. Deletions cut 2 bases from V and 2 bases from J, with 10 bases between. CDR3 size: 15 residues. The germline CDR1 and CDR2 sequences are LNHDA and SQIVND (reference sequence). The CDR3 sequence: CASSILEEGNQPQHF. The CDR3 nucleotides are TGTGCCAGTAGTATATTAGAGGAGGGCAATCAGCCCCAGCATTTT.

This rearrangement joins TRBV5-1 to TRBJ2-1, with D possibly matching TRBD1 (6 bases). Germline V CDR1 and CDR2: SGHRS, YFSETQ. The ends were cut back, 4 bases at V and 6 bases at J, with 11 bases in the middle. The CDR3 runs 13 residues. Here the CDR3 reads CASSPIGGNEQFF. CDR3 nucleotide sequence: TGCGCCAGCAGCCCGATAGGGGGCAATGAGCAGTTCTTC.

The chain carries TRBV5-1 and TRBJ2-2; D gene uncertain. CDR3 size: 17 residues. Per germline, CDR1 SGHRS and CDR2 YFSETQ. V was cut by 3 bases and J by 4 bases, with 19 bases left in between. The CDR3 region is CASSWSVSLLRTGELFF. As DNA, the CDR3 is TGCGCCAGCAGCTGGAGCGTGAGTTTATTACGCACCGGGGAGCTGTTTTTT.

The V gene is TRBV29-1, the J gene TRBJ2-5; TRBD1 might be the D (5 bases). CDR1 is SQVTM, CDR2 ANQGSEA, per germline. V lost 4 bases and J 2 bases, leaving 8 bases between the germline ends. This CDR3 has 12 amino acids. In DNA, the CDR3 is TGCAGCGTTGCACCAGGGCAAGAGACCCAGTACTTC. It is translated as CSVAPGQETQYF.

V gene TRBV5-7 combines with J gene TRBJ2-1; the match to TRBD1 covers 11 bases. TRBV5-7 carries the ORF label, with uncertain function. The CDR3 contains 16 residues. V dropped 0 bases and J dropped 5; count of bases not matched to a gene: 4. The CDR3 loop reads CASSLAGTGGNNEQFF. CDR3 in DNA: TGTGCCAGCAGCTTGGCCGGGACAGGGGGAAACAATGAGCAGTTCTTC.

This clone has just one count. The chain joins TRBV10-3 to TRBJ2-7, with 9 bases aligning to TRBD2. V lost 3 bases and J lost 2; bases outside the gene matches: 5. Germline V gives CDR1 ENHRY, CDR2 SYGVKD. CDR3 length equals 15 residues. The CDR3 loop reads CAISDGLAGTYEQYF. Here the CDR3 DNA reads TGTGCCATCAGTGACGGGCTAGCGGGGACCTACGAGCAGTACTTC.

The gene calls are TRBV19 and TRBJ2-1, with 7 bases identical to TRBD1. This CDR3 contains 12 residues. Germline V gene lookup returns CDR1 LNHDA and CDR2 SQIVND (reference sequence). Trimming cost V 5 bases and J 13 bases; bases outside gene matches: 8. CDR3 bases: TGTGCCAGTAGTCCCAGGGACAGCGGACAGTTCTTC. This codes for CASSPRDSGQFF.

CDR3 sequence: CASSDFPPRTGSSGNTIYF. CDR3 bases: TGTGCCAGCAGTGACTTTCCCCCTCGGACAGGGTCGTCTGGAAACACCATATATTTT. V and J are TRBV6-4 and TRBJ1-3, with 8 nucleotides matching TRBD1. V was clipped by 1 base and J by 1 base; unmatched bases: 12. CDR1 is MRHNA, CDR2 SNTAGT, per germline. The CDR3 has 19 residues.

This clone occurred a few times. The rearrangement links TRBV5-4 to TRBJ2-3; TRBD2 agrees at 7 bases. The germline gives CDR1 SGHNT, CDR2 YYREEE (reference sequence). V lost 2 bases, J lost 4 bases, and 13 bases stayed unmatched. This CDR3 is built from 17 residues. Here the CDR3 DNA reads TGTGCCAGCAGCTTCCCCCAGGCGGGGGTCCATGCAGATACGCAGTATTTT. It yields the protein CASSFPQAGVHADTQYF.

The chain joins TRBV6-5 to TRBJ2-1; 15 nucleotides match TRBD2. The CDR3 is 15 amino acids. V dropped 4 bases and J dropped 8; count of bases not matched to a gene: 3. In germline, CDR1 is MNHEY, CDR2 SVGAGI. The CDR3 here is CASSWTSGRGYEQFF. CDR3 sequence (DNA): TGTGCCAGCAGTTGGACTAGCGGGAGGGGGTATGAGCAGTTCTTC.

This rearrangement joins TRBV1 to TRBJ1-1; the DNA was not used to check the table's D call, TRBD1. TRBV1 is shown as a pseudogene. This CDR3 is built from 13 residues. The CDR3 sequence: CTSSLGPGDEAFF. The DNA of the CDR3 is TGCACCAGCAGCCTGGGGCCGGGCGATGAAGCTTTCTTT.

The V gene is TRBV5-4, the J gene TRBJ2-3; D not certain. Trimming took off 0 bases at V and 14 bases at J, with 16 bases between the two ends. The CDR3 runs 13 residues. Per germline, CDR1 SGHNT and CDR2 YYREEE (reference sequence). The CDR3 reads CASSLELRHSVYF. The DNA for the CDR3 is TGTGCCAGCAGCTTGGAGCTGAGACACTCGGTGTATTTT.

The rearrangement joins TRBV13 to TRBJ1-3; 7 bases line up with TRBD1. The length of the CDR3 is 17 residues. V shed 2 bases and J 0 bases; nucleotides not matched to a gene: 7. Germline V gene sequence: CDR1 PRHDT, CDR2 FYEKMQ (reference sequence). The CDR3 DNA is TGTGCCAGCAGCTTATCGGGGACAGTATTCTCTGGAAACACCATATATTTT. This translates into CASSLSGTVFSGNTIYF.

This chain connects TRBV6-4 to TRBJ1-2; D gene uncertain. Germline lookup yields CDR1 MRHNA and CDR2 SNTAGT. The CDR3 spans 10 residues. Trimming took off 8 bases at V and 8 bases at J, with 9 bases between the two ends. The CDR3 reads CASPLGGYTF. The CDR3 region has the DNA TGTGCCAGCCCCCTCGGGGGCTACACCTTC.

The V call is TRBV7-3, the J call TRBJ2-3, with TRBD1 as a possible D gene (5 bases). CDR3 length: 15 amino acids. CDR1 is SGHTA and CDR2 is FQGTGA in the germline V gene. V was clipped by 2 bases and J by 1 base, with 10 bases between them. CDR3 sequence reads: CASSLQAGRTDTQYF. CDR3 nucleotides: TGTGCCAGCAGCTTACAAGCAGGGCGCACAGATACGCAGTATTTT.

The chain employs TRBV12-3 or TRBV12-4 and TRBJ1-5; D gene uncertain. The germline V and J ends were trimmed by 7 bases and 7 bases, with 14 bases remaining between them. The CDR3 runs 13 residues. The CDR3 loop is CASTHGQPQPQHF. The DNA for the CDR3 is TGTGCCAGCACCCATGGGCAGCCGCAGCCCCAGCATTTT.

The chain carries TRBV6-5 and TRBJ1-1; D gene unclear. The CDR3 sequence is 14 residues long. Germline lookup yields CDR1 MNHEY and CDR2 SVGAGI. The V gene lost 5 bases and the J gene lost 3 bases, with 13 bases spanning the gap. For the CDR3, the DNA is TGTGCCAGCAGTCCTCATGCACGGGACACTGAAGCTTTCTTT. This translates into CASSPHARDTEAFF.

This clone was seen only a few times. The gene calls are TRBV2 and TRBJ1-1; TRBD1 aligns across 10 bases. This CDR3 is 13 amino acids long. The V segment lost 8 bases and the J segment 5 bases; nucleotides outside the gene matches: 5. Germline lookup yields CDR1 SNHLY and CDR2 FYNNEI. The CDR3 loop is CASSGTGETEAFF. The CDR3 coding sequence is TGTGCCAGCTCCGGGACAGGGGAGACTGAAGCTTTCTTT.

The V and J genes are TRBV7-2 and TRBJ2-3; 8 nucleotides match TRBD2. Trimming took 5 bases from V and 0 from J; bases not matched to a gene: 7. From germline, CDR1 is SGHTA and CDR2 FQGNSA. The CDR3 loop spans 16 amino acids. CDR3 protein: CASSLRTSTSTDTQYF. CDR3 nucleotides: TGTGCCAGCAGCCTACGGACTAGCACTAGCACAGATACGCAGTATTTT.

This chain uses TRBV2 with TRBJ2-3; D unclear. V dropped 4 bases and J dropped 3 bases, with 17 bases sitting between them. Germline V gene data show CDR1 as SNHLY and CDR2 as FYNNEI. CDR3 length equals 16 residues. In nucleotides, the CDR3 is TGTGCCAGCAGTGGCGTGGTAGCCAAAGCGACAGATACGCAGTATTTT. This codes for CASSGVVAKATDTQYF.

The V and J genes are TRBV6-5 and TRBJ1-4, with D unresolved. The germline CDR1 and CDR2 sequences are MNHEY and SVGAGI. The CDR3 is 14 residues long. V was shortened by 7 bases and J by 0 bases, with 9 bases between the two germline ends. The CDR3 bases are TGTGCCAGCACCCAACTTGCAACTAATGAAAAACTGTTTTTT. Translated: CASTQLATNEKLFF.

The chain combines TRBV11-3 with TRBJ1-1, with 10 bases that match TRBD1. Germline lookup yields CDR1 SGHNT and CDR2 YENEEA. There are 14 residues in the CDR3. Trimming took 5 bases from V and 6 from J; bases not matched to a gene: 6. The DNA of the CDR3 is TGTGCCAGCAGCCTTGGACAGGGGGGCGCTGAAGCTTTCTTT. Its translation: CASSLGQGGAEAFF.

The V and J genes are TRBV15 and TRBJ1-5, with D maybe TRBD1 (6 bases). Germline CDR1 reads LNHNV; CDR2 reads YYDKDF (reference sequence). V was shortened by 0 bases and J by 13 bases, with 19 bases between the two germline ends. The CDR3 has 15 amino acids. CDR3 in amino acids: CATSREGGTLVKQHF. The CDR3 bases are TGTGCCACCAGCAGAGAGGGGGGGACACTAGTCAAGCAGCATTTT.

The V gene is TRBV11-2, the J gene TRBJ2-7, with D possibly being TRBD1 (6 bases). The V end was cut by 8 bases, the J end by 2 bases, with 10 bases between. The germline CDR1 and CDR2 sequences are SGHAT and FQNNGV. The length of the CDR3 is 12 residues. CDR3 DNA sequence: TGTGCCAGCCAGGACAGAACCTACGAGCAGTACTTC. Protein sequence: CASQDRTYEQYF.